The entry that follows covers one T cell receptor beta chain sequence. What was amplified from RNA transcripts were TCR beta CDR3 regions. Primed by the HTBI set, a first-round RT-PCR was run on the TCR CDR3. Via MiXCR, TCRdb re-called the multiplex PCR reads, giving one row per CDR3 protein. The data contain roughly 380,000 distinct CDR3 sequences, roughly 15% of them singletons. This CDR3 region has 15 residues. V was clipped by 4 bases and J by 4 bases; unmatched bases: 9. Germline values: CDR1 SQVTM, CDR2 ANQGSEA. Disease duration under 2 months; hyperthyroidism patients were aged 18 to 65. The data originate from a study of T cells in Graves' hyperthyroidism and ophthalmopathy.

The chain has TRBV29-1 and TRBJ2-3, with TRBD1 identical over 9 bases. The specimen sequenced was blood. This sequence originates from a woman younger than 30 with Graves' hyperthyroidism. This CDR3 reads CSVVFGTGRADTQYF. The CDR3 coding sequence is TGCAGCGTTGTTTTTGGGACAGGGCGGGCAGATACGCAGTATTTT.